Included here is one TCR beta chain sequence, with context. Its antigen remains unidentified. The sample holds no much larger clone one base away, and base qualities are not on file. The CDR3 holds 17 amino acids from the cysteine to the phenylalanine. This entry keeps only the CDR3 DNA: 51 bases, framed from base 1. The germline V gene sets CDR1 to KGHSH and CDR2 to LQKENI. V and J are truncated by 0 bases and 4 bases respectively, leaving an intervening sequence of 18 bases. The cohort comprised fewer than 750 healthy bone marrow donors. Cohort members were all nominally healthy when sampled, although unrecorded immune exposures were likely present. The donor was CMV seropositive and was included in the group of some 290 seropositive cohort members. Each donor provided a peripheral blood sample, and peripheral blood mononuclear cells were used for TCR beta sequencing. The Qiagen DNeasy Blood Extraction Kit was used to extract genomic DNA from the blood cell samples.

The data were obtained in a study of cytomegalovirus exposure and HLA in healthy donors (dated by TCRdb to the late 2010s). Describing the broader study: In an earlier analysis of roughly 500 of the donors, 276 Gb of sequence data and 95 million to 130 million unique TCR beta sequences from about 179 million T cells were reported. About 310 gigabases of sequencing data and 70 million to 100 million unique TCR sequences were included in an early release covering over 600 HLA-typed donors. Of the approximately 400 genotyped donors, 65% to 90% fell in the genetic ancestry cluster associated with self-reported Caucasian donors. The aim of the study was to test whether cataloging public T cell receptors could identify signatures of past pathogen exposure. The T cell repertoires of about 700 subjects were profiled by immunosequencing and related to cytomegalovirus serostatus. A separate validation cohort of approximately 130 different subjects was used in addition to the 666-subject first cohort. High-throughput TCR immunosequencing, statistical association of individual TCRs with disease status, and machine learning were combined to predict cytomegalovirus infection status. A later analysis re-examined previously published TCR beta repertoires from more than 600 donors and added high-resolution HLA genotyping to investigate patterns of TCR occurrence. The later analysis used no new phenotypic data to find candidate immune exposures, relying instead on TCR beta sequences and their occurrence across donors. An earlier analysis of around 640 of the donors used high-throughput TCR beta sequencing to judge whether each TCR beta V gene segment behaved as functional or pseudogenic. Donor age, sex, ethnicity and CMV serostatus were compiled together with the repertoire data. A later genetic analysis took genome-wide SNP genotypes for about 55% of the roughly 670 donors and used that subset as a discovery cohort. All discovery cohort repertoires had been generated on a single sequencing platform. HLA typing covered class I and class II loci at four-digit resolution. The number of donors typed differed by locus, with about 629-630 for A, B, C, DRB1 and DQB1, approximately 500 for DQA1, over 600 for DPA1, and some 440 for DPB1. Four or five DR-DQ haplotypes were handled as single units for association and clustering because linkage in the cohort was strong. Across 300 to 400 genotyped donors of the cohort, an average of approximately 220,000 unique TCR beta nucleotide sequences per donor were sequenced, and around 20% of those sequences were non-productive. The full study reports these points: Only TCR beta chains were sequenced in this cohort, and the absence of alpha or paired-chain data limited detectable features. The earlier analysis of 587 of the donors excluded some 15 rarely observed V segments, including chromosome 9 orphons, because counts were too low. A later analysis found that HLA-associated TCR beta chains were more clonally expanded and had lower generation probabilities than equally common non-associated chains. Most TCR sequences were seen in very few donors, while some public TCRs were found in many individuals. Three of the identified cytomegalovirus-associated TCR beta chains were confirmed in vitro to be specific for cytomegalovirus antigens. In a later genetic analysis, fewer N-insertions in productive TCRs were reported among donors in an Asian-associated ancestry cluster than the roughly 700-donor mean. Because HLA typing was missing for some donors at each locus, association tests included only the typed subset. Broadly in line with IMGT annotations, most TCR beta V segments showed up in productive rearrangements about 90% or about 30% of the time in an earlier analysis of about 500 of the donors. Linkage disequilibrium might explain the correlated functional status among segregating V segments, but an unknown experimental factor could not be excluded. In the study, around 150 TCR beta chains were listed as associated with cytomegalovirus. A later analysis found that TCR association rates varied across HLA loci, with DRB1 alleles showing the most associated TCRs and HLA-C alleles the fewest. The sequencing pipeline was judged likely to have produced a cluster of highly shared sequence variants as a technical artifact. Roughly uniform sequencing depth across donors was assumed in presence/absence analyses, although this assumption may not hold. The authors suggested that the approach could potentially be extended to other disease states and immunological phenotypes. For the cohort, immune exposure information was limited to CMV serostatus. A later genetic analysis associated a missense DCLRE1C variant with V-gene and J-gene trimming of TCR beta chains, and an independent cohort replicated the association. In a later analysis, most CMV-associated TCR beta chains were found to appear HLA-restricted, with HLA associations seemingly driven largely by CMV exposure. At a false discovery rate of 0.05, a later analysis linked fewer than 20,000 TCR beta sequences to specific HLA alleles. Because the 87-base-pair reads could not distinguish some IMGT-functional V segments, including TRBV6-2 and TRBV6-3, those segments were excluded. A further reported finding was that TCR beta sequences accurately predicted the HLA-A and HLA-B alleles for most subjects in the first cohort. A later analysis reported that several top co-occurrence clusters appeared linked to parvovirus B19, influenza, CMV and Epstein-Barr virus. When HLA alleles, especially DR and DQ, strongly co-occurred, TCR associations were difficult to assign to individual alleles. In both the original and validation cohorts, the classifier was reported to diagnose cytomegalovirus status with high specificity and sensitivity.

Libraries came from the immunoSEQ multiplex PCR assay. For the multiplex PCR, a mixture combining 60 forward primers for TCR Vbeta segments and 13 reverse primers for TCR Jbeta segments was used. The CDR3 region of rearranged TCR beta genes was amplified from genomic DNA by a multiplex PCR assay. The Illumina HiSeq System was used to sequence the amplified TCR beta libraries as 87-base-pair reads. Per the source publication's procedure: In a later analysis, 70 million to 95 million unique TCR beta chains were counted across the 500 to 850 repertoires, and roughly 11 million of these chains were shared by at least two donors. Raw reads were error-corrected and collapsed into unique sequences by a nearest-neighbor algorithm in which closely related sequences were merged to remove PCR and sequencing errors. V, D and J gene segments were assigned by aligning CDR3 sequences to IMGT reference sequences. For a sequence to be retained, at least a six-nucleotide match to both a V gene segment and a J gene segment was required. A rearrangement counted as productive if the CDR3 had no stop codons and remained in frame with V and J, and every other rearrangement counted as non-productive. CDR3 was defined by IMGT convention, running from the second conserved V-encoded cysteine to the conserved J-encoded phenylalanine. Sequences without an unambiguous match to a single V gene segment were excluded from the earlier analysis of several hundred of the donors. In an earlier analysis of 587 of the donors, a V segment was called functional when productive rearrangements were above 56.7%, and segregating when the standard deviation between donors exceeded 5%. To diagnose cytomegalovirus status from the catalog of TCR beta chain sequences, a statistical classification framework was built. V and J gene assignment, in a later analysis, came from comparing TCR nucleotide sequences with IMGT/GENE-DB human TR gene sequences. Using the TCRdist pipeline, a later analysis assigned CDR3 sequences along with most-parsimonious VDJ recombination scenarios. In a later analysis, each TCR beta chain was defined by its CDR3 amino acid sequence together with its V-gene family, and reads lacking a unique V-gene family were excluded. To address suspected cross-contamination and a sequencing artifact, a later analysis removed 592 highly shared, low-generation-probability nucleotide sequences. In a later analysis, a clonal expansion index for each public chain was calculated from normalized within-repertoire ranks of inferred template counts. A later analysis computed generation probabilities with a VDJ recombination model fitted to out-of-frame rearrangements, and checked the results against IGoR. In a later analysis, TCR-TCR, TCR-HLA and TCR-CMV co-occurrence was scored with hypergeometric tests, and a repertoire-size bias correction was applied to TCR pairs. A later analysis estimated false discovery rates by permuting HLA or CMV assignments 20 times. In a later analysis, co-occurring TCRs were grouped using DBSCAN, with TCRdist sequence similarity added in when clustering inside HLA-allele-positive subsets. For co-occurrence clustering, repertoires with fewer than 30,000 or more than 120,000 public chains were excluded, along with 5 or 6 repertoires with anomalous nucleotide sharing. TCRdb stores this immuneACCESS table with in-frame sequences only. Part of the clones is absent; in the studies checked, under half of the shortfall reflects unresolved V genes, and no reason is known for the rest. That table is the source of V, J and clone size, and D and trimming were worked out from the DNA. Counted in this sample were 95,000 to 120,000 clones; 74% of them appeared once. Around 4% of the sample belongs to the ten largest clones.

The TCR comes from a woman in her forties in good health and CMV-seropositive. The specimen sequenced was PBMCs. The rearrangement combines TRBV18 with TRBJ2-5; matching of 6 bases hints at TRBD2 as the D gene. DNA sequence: TGTGCCAGCTCACCACCGGGGGACTCCCTCACCAGAGAGACCCAGTACTTC. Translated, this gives CASSPPGDSLTRETQYF.